The 11 T cell receptor beta chains below were found in one sample sequenced in a study of T cell repertoires in cytomegalovirus infection. Antigens for these TCRs are unknown. TCRdb called the reads again in MiXCR, with one record for every CDR3 protein. This table holds about 830,000 distinct CDR3 sequences, roughly 33% found once. The material sequenced was cultured CD8+ T cells from PBMCs, taken from culture after CMV antigen stimulation. These receptors were taken from a human donor in good health (CMV status not recorded). Some clones in this sample may be carry-over from other donors' samples.

The V and J genes are TRBV4-1 and TRBJ2-2; D is possibly TRBD2 (7 bases). V was clipped by 3 bases and J by 6 bases, with 23 bases between them. The germline V gene encodes CDR1 MGHRA and CDR2 YSYEKL. The CDR3 contains 18 residues. CDR3 amino acids: CASSHGGLGGPVPGELFF. CDR3 DNA sequence: TGCGCCAGCAGCCACGGGGGCCTCGGGGGGCCTGTCCCCGGGGAGCTGTTTTTT.

V and J are TRBV2 and TRBJ1-1; the match to TRBD1 covers 11 bases. The germline V gene encodes CDR1 SNHLY and CDR2 FYNNEI. V shed 3 bases and J 10 bases; nucleotides not matched to a gene: 4. CDR3 length: 13 residues. The CDR3 bases are TGTGCCAGCAGTGACAGGGACAGGGGGGGAGCTTTCTTT. This sequence encodes CASSDRDRGGAFF. The variable domain in full, with the rest retrieved from reference TRBV2 and TRBJ1-1, is EPEVTQTPSHQVTQMGQEVILRCVPISNHLYFYWYRQILGQKVEFLVSFYNNEISEKSEIFDDQFSVERPDGSNFTLKIRSTKLEDSAMYFCASSDRDRGGAFFGQGTRLTVV.

This clonotype was counted only a few times. This sequence joins TRBV2 and TRBJ2-7; 8 bases align to TRBD1. V shed 3 bases, J shed 11 bases, and the junction held 3 bases outside the gene matches. The CDR3 totals 11 residues. Germline lookup yields CDR1 SNHLY and CDR2 FYNNEI. The CDR3 sequence: CASSDHRGKYF. CDR3 DNA: TGTGCCAGCAGTGACCACAGGGGGAAGTACTTC. Looking up the rest from reference TRBV2 and TRBJ2-7 gives the full variable domain: EPEVTQTPSHQVTQMGQEVILRCVPISNHLYFYWYRQILGQKVEFLVSFYNNEISEKSEIFDDQFSVERPDGSNFTLKIRSTKLEDSAMYFCASSDHRGKYFGPGTRLTVT.

The V call is TRBV3-1, the J call TRBJ2-3; TRBD2 agrees at 7 bases. J lost 5 bases, V lost 3 bases, and 11 bases had no gene match. The CDR3 has 16 residues. Per the germline V gene, CDR1 is LGHDT and CDR2 is YNNKEL (reference sequence). Here the CDR3 reads CASSHGLEILGDTQYF. The CDR3 DNA follows: TGTGCCAGCAGCCACGGACTAGAGATCCTCGGAGATACGCAGTATTTT.

This clonotype was picked up a small number of times. The J gene is TRBJ2-4, the V gene TRBV24-1; 7 positions agree with TRBD2. The germline gives CDR1 KGHDR, CDR2 SFDVKD. The CDR3 is 15 residues long. V lost 7 bases and J lost 4; bases outside the gene matches: 9. In DNA, the CDR3 is TGTGCCACCAGCTCTATTAAGCGGGGTAAAAACATTCAGTACTTC. Protein: CATSSIKRGKNIQYF.

This clonotype was counted only a few times. This chain uses TRBV6-1 with TRBJ2-7; the match to TRBD1 covers 9 bases. V shed 10 bases, J shed 3 bases, and the junction held 19 bases outside the gene matches. This CDR3 contains 17 residues. Germline CDR1 reads MNHNS; CDR2 reads SASEGT. Here the CDR3 DNA reads TGTGCCACCACATTGGGGGGACAGGGAAACTCCGGCTACGAGCAGTACTTC. This encodes CATTLGGQGNSGYEQYF.

This clonotype was seen a few times. This sequence joins TRBV7-9 and TRBJ1-1; D uncertain. Germline lookup yields CDR1 SEHNR and CDR2 FQNEAQ (reference sequence). The CDR3 runs 14 residues. Trimming shortened V by 8 bases and J by 0 bases, and 13 bases separated the two germline ends. The chain's CDR3 is CASFLGDMNTEAFF. Written as DNA, the CDR3 is TGTGCCAGCTTTTTAGGAGACATGAACACTGAAGCTTTCTTT.

Turning to this clonotype: A much larger clone is a single base away; this may be a read error. The V call is TRBV7-6, the J call TRBJ2-6; perhaps TRBD1 as D (6 bases). V shed 1 base and J shed 4 bases, with 17 bases lying between them. The CDR3 is 18 amino acids. CDR1 and CDR2 (germline): SGHVS, FNYEAQ. Written as DNA, the CDR3 is TGTGCCAGCAGCTTAGATGAGGGCAGGGGTTCCGGGGCCAACGTCCTGACTTTC. Amino acids: CASSLDEGRGSGANVLTF.

This clonotype was counted many times. The gene calls are TRBV7-2 and TRBJ2-1, with 9 bases aligning to TRBD1. The CDR3 has 18 amino acids. The trim removed 6 bases at V and 3 bases at J, leaving 15 bases unmatched. CDR1 is SGHTA, CDR2 FQGNSA, per germline. The CDR3 nucleotides are TGTGCCAGCAGTAGTATAGCAGGGGGACAGGGTTACTACAATGAGCAGTTCTTC. Translated, it gives CASSSIAGGQGYYNEQFF.

This sequence joins TRBV2 and TRBJ1-1; D not resolved. Germline CDR1 is SNHLY and CDR2 is FYNNEI. V was clipped by 0 bases and J by 5 bases, with 7 bases between them. The CDR3 extends over 13 amino acids. CDR3 sequence reads: CASSEALVTEAFF. DNA for the CDR3: TGTGCCAGCAGTGAAGCGCTTGTGACTGAAGCTTTCTTT.

This clonotype was found a few times. This rearrangement joins TRBV5-5 to TRBJ1-6; a possible D gene is TRBD1 (5 bases). The CDR3 consists of 13 residues. CDR1 and CDR2 (germline): SGHKS, YYEKEE (reference sequence). Between the trimmed V and J ends, which lost 6 bases and 9 bases, there was a span of 13 bases. The CDR3 coding sequence is TGTGCCAGCATGGAGGGGAGCGGTTCACCCCTCCACTTT. Residues: CASMEGSGSPLHF.